These T cell receptor beta chains were read from a single sample in a study of beta chain features in type 1 diabetes. Repertoires were generated with immunoSEQ multiplex PCR, while TCRdb's copy carries only in-frame clones and drops some. Among 60,000 or so clones, 50% to 55% were seen once, and the ten largest hold 2.6%. What was sequenced was Tregs from blood. These receptor sequences come from a woman aged 40-49 years with type 1 diabetes. The CDR3 runs from the conserved cysteine through the conserved F or W. Fields, in order: V gene, D gene, J gene, CDR3 protein. A D gene is named only where the DNA matches it firmly.

v_gene: TRBV7-2; d_gene: TRBD2; j_gene: TRBJ2-1; CDR3aa: CASSHGTSGIGQFF
v_gene: TRBV15; d_gene: TRBD1; j_gene: TRBJ1-2; CDR3aa: CATGREGTGAVF
v_gene: TRBV5-5; d_gene: TRBD1; j_gene: TRBJ1-1; CDR3aa: CASSPFRSGQVLEAFF
v_gene: TRBV7-9; d_gene: .; j_gene: TRBJ1-4; CDR3aa: CASTRGRSATNEKLFF
v_gene: TRBV5-1; d_gene: TRBD1; j_gene: TRBJ2-2; CDR3aa: CASSTRQGLNTGELFF
v_gene: TRBV7-2; d_gene: .; j_gene: TRBJ1-2; CDR3aa: CASSLDTQGNGYTF
v_gene: TRBV6-5; d_gene: TRBD2; j_gene: TRBJ2-2; CDR3aa: CASSYVAGAGTGELFF
v_gene: TRBV10-3; d_gene: .; j_gene: TRBJ1-1; CDR3aa: CAIRGGEPTEAFF
v_gene: TRBV6-5; d_gene: .; j_gene: TRBJ2-7; CDR3aa: CASTRDTLLYEQYF
v_gene: TRBV18; d_gene: TRBD2; j_gene: TRBJ2-7; CDR3aa: CASSPGTSGTSRSEQYF
v_gene: TRBV15; d_gene: .; j_gene: TRBJ2-1; CDR3aa: CATSRDRDNEQFF
v_gene: TRBV10-3; d_gene: TRBD2; j_gene: TRBJ2-7; CDR3aa: CATQASGTYEQYF
v_gene: TRBV30; d_gene: .; j_gene: TRBJ2-2; CDR3aa: CAWSGGHVGELFF
v_gene: TRBV5-6; d_gene: .; j_gene: TRBJ1-1; CDR3aa: CASTQQVVAEAFF
v_gene: TRBV25-1; d_gene: TRBD1; j_gene: TRBJ1-2; CDR3aa: CASSEVGQDYGYTF
v_gene: TRBV7-2; d_gene: .; j_gene: TRBJ2-7; CDR3aa: CASSSRAGPSYEQYF
v_gene: TRBV28; d_gene: .; j_gene: TRBJ1-2; CDR3aa: CATDSRFYGYTF
v_gene: TRBV7-2; d_gene: .; j_gene: TRBJ1-5; CDR3aa: CASSLDGQGNQPQHF
v_gene: TRBV11-2; d_gene: .; j_gene: TRBJ1-1; CDR3aa: CASSLQGGNTEAFF
v_gene: TRBV10-3; d_gene: .; j_gene: TRBJ2-1; CDR3aa: CASGAYNEQFF
v_gene: TRBV7-3; d_gene: TRBD1; j_gene: TRBJ1-1; CDR3aa: CASSYIRDSEAFF
v_gene: TRBV9; d_gene: .; j_gene: TRBJ2-7; CDR3aa: CASSVRAGNSYEQYF
v_gene: TRBV5-1; d_gene: TRBD1; j_gene: TRBJ2-2; CDR3aa: CASSPTGQGNTGELFF
v_gene: TRBV6-1; d_gene: TRBD1; j_gene: TRBJ2-7; CDR3aa: CASSVHRGGEQYF
v_gene: TRBV7-3; d_gene: .; j_gene: TRBJ1-2; CDR3aa: CASSLTAGSSGYTF
v_gene: TRBV19; d_gene: TRBD2; j_gene: TRBJ2-3; CDR3aa: CASSIELAGGGTQYF
v_gene: TRBV11-1; d_gene: .; j_gene: TRBJ2-6; CDR3aa: CASSPRTASGANVLTF
v_gene: TRBV7-2; d_gene: .; j_gene: TRBJ2-1; CDR3aa: CASSLGTGEQFF
v_gene: TRBV5-4; d_gene: TRBD1; j_gene: TRBJ2-5; CDR3aa: CASSPPGQGPQETQYF
v_gene: TRBV18; d_gene: TRBD1; j_gene: TRBJ1-5; CDR3aa: CASSPQGAPNQPQHF
v_gene: TRBV7-2; d_gene: TRBD2; j_gene: TRBJ2-7; CDR3aa: CASSVRAGLAGEQYF
v_gene: TRBV18; d_gene: .; j_gene: TRBJ1-4; CDR3aa: CASSWTATNEKLFF
v_gene: TRBV18; d_gene: TRBD1; j_gene: TRBJ2-2; CDR3aa: CASSPLTIQGTGELFF
v_gene: TRBV5-1; d_gene: .; j_gene: TRBJ1-1; CDR3aa: CASSFSGVVNTEAFF
v_gene: TRBV29-1; d_gene: TRBD1; j_gene: TRBJ1-5; CDR3aa: CSVELTGGQPQHF
v_gene: TRBV5-6; d_gene: .; j_gene: TRBJ2-3; CDR3aa: CASSPGFSVADTQYF
v_gene: TRBV5-1; d_gene: .; j_gene: TRBJ1-4; CDR3aa: CASSPTGNEKLFF
v_gene: TRBV7-9; d_gene: TRBD1; j_gene: TRBJ2-7; CDR3aa: CASSPGQGENEQYF
v_gene: TRBV7-9; d_gene: TRBD2; j_gene: TRBJ2-1; CDR3aa: CASSLGLGLAGDEQFF
v_gene: TRBV5-1; d_gene: TRBD1; j_gene: TRBJ1-4; CDR3aa: CASSRDRQGTNEKLFF
v_gene: TRBV7-2; d_gene: TRBD1; j_gene: TRBJ1-5; CDR3aa: CASSPGTGNQPQHF
v_gene: TRBV7-8; d_gene: TRBD2; j_gene: TRBJ2-3; CDR3aa: CASISDRGRVGDTQYF
v_gene: TRBV30; d_gene: TRBD1; j_gene: TRBJ2-1; CDR3aa: CAWSVRGPSRYEQFF
v_gene: TRBV30; d_gene: .; j_gene: TRBJ1-6; CDR3aa: CAWMEDSSRPPLHF
v_gene: TRBV11-2; d_gene: TRBD1; j_gene: TRBJ2-1; CDR3aa: CASSLGGATGRGEQFF
v_gene: TRBV30; d_gene: TRBD2; j_gene: TRBJ2-3; CDR3aa: CAWSVGGTSGKNTDTQYF
v_gene: TRBV18; d_gene: TRBD1; j_gene: TRBJ1-1; CDR3aa: CASSLKQGKNTEAFF
v_gene: TRBV7-9; d_gene: TRBD1; j_gene: TRBJ2-7; CDR3aa: CASSTQGQGLHEQYF
v_gene: TRBV2; d_gene: .; j_gene: TRBJ2-7; CDR3aa: CASSLRNEQYF
v_gene: TRBV6-6; d_gene: .; j_gene: TRBJ2-2; CDR3aa: CASNQQGPSGTGELFF
v_gene: TRBV7-9; d_gene: .; j_gene: TRBJ2-1; CDR3aa: CASSLVQAYNEQFF
v_gene: TRBV19; d_gene: .; j_gene: TRBJ1-2; CDR3aa: CAIKDGPGLGGYTF
v_gene: TRBV10-3; d_gene: .; j_gene: TRBJ1-5; CDR3aa: CATSAGELNQPQHF
v_gene: TRBV28; d_gene: .; j_gene: TRBJ2-4; CDR3aa: CASSFDRSLAKNIQYF
v_gene: TRBV18; d_gene: .; j_gene: TRBJ2-3; CDR3aa: CASSPPTGYADTQYF
v_gene: TRBV4-2; d_gene: .; j_gene: TRBJ1-1; CDR3aa: CASSHGLSNTEAFF
v_gene: TRBV6-1; d_gene: TRBD2; j_gene: TRBJ2-7; CDR3aa: CASSPGTTAYEQYF
v_gene: TRBV21-1; d_gene: .; j_gene: TRBJ2-7; CDR3aa: CASSRGQGYEQYF
v_gene: TRBV19; d_gene: TRBD2; j_gene: TRBJ2-1; CDR3aa: CASSIDGPSGRVTNEQFF